At least ten counts were recorded for the clone carrying this T cell receptor (beta chain). Its antigen remains unknown. Reverse transcription of roughly 480 ng total RNA with a constant-region primer produced TCR beta cDNA. The TCR beta library was amplified through three nested multiplex PCR rounds in a modified ARM-PCR procedure. The first two PCR rounds used TRBV1-TRBV30 forward primers with a C-beta reverse primer, 10 to 11 cycles each. TCRdb independently ran MiXCR on the multiplex PCR reads; one entry per CDR3 protein. The sample yields about 190,000 distinct CDR3 sequences, around four fifths seen once. The sample comes from a study of tumor-infiltrating lymphocytes in primary liver carcinoma. The V end lost 0 bases, the J end lost 9 bases, and 13 bases lay between the germline ends. The CDR3 contains 14 residues. Germline CDR1 is SGHRS and CDR2 is YFSETQ. Joint extraction of RNA and DNA used about 17-32 mg of bulk tissue that was unsorted. The patients presented with primary liver carcinoma, which was managed through surgical resection. Every tumor sample held more than 85% viable tumor cells.

Findings and limits, study-wide: Just around 7.5-25% of top clones spanned all five tumor regions.

The clonotype comes from a man aged 35 to 55 with primary liver carcinoma and hepatitis B virus infection. What was sequenced was tumor tissue from primary liver carcinoma. The chain employs TRBV5-1 and TRBJ2-1; TRBD1 or TRBD2 may be the D gene (5 bases each). The CDR3 bases are TGCGCCAGCAGCTTGGCTGGGGGTTTTGCTGAGCAGTTCTTC. As protein: CASSLAGGFAEQFF. Full variable domain (outside the CDR3, taken from reference TRBV5-1 and TRBJ2-1): KAGVTQTPRYLIKTRGQQVTLSCSPISGHRSVSWYQQTPGQGLQFLFEYFSETQRNKGNFPGRFSGRQFSNSRSEMNVSTLELGDSALYLCASSLAGGFAEQFFGPGTRLTVL.